Each of the 21 T cell receptor beta chains below was sequenced from the same sample in a study of control samples from healthy donors and cancer patients. TCRdb's copy holds only in-frame clones and misses some; the assay was immunoSEQ multiplex PCR. This sample has some 210,000 clones, with about 89% found just once. Sequencing was done on a sample of blood. These receptors all stem from a young man in good health.

This chain joins TRBV7-9 and TRBJ1-2, with D possibly being TRBD1 (5 bases). Germline loops: CDR1 SEHNR, CDR2 FQNEAQ (reference sequence). Trimming cost V 7 bases and J 7 bases, with 16 bases left between them. This CDR3 has 13 residues. The CDR3, as DNA: TGTGCCAGCACCGACAGCCCGGCCTTTGGCTACACCTTC. Translating it yields CASTDSPAFGYTF.

This chain connects TRBV7-9 to TRBJ2-3; D remains unclear. Germline V gives CDR1 SEHNR, CDR2 FQNEAQ (reference sequence). CDR3 length: 14 residues. V was cut by 8 bases and J by 6 bases, with 18 bases left in between. CDR3 in amino acids: CASLPPRTWDTQYF. The CDR3 region has the DNA TGTGCCAGCCTTCCCCCCCGCACCTGGGATACGCAGTATTTT.

The chain uses TRBV18 and TRBJ1-1; D remains ambiguous. Germline CDR1 is KGHSH and CDR2 is LQKENI. V lost 3 bases and J lost 5, with 13 bases in between. The CDR3 has 14 amino acids. The CDR3 coding sequence is TGTGCCAGCTCACCCGTGAGTTCTCGGACTGAAGCTTTCTTT. This translates into CASSPVSSRTEAFF.

This clone appeared a few times. The chain carries TRBV6-6 and TRBJ2-2, with 7 bases matching TRBD1. CDR1 and CDR2 (germline): MNHNY, SVGAGI (reference sequence). With V trimmed by 10 bases and J by 2 bases, 13 bases remained unmatched. The CDR3 totals 16 residues. This chain's CDR3 is CATEIYNRGNTGELFF. In DNA, the CDR3 is TGTGCCACCGAAATTTACAACAGGGGTAACACCGGGGAGCTGTTTTTT.

This clone was picked up a small number of times. V usage is TRBV2 and J usage is TRBJ1-5, with 9 bases aligning to TRBD1. The CDR3 is 14 amino acids. J gave up 6 bases and V 4 bases, and 4 bases lay outside the gene matches. Germline loops: CDR1 SNHLY, CDR2 FYNNEI. The CDR3 DNA reads as TGTGCCAGCAGTGCTCGGACAGGGGTTCAGCCCCAGCATTTT. Protein: CASSARTGVQPQHF.

The chain is built from TRBV7-2 and TRBJ1-1, with TRBD1 matching over 9 bases. Germline V CDR1 and CDR2: SGHTA, FQGNSA. CDR3 length equals 17 residues. V shed 5 bases and J 0 bases; nucleotides not matched to a gene: 10. The CDR3 protein is CASSPGQGGSMNTEAFF. The DNA for the CDR3 is TGTGCCAGCAGCCCGGGACAGGGAGGAAGCATGAACACTGAAGCTTTCTTT.

The chain recombines TRBV18 with TRBJ1-1, with TRBD1 matching 8 bases. The CDR3 is made up of 15 amino acids. V trimming: 5 bases; J trimming: 1 base; junction bases outside the gene matches: 6. The germline CDR1 and CDR2 sequences are KGHSH and LQKENI. The DNA of the CDR3 is TGTGCCAGCTCATCGACGGGACAGGAGAACACTGAAGCTTTCTTT. The encoded protein is CASSSTGQENTEAFF.

The chain joins TRBV24-1 to TRBJ1-2; D ambiguous. The CDR3 covers 13 residues. V gave up 7 bases and J gave up 7 bases, with 15 bases separating them. Germline CDR1 KGHDR, CDR2 SFDVKD. CDR3 loop: CATRAAGDPGYTF. The CDR3 bases are TGTGCCACCAGGGCAGCAGGAGACCCTGGCTACACCTTC.

The gene calls are TRBV2 and TRBJ2-5; 14 positions match TRBD2. The CDR3 has 16 residues. V was pared by 8 bases and J by 7 bases, with 12 bases of the junction left unmatched. Germline-derived CDR1 and CDR2 are SNHLY and FYNNEI. The CDR3: CASSPGLAGDKRTQYF. The CDR3 DNA is TGTGCCAGCTCCCCGGGACTAGCGGGGGACAAGAGGACCCAGTACTTC.

This clone was counted a single time. V and J are TRBV27 and TRBJ2-6; D is tentatively TRBD1 or TRBD2 (5 bases each). V gave up 1 base and J gave up 2 bases, with 6 bases separating them. The CDR3 is made up of 15 amino acids. Germline CDR1 reads MNHEY; CDR2 reads SMNVEV (reference sequence). CDR3 protein: CASSLWGPGANVLTF. CDR3 nucleotides: TGTGCCAGCAGTTTATGGGGACCTGGGGCCAACGTCCTGACTTTC.

This clone appeared a single time. The chain uses TRBV18 and TRBJ1-1; D unresolved. This CDR3 is 14 amino acids long. Trimming cost V 6 bases and J 3 bases, with 14 bases left between them. Per germline, CDR1 KGHSH and CDR2 LQKENI. For the CDR3, the DNA is TGTGCCAGCTCCCACTGGTGGAGGGACACTGAAGCTTTCTTT. Its translation: CASSHWWRDTEAFF.

V is TRBV6-1 and J is TRBJ2-7; 7 bases agree with TRBD2. The J segment lost 3 bases and the V segment lost 4 bases, leaving 12 bases of the junction unmatched. The CDR3 extends over 16 amino acids. Germline V lookup: CDR1 MNHNS, CDR2 SASEGT. CDR3 sequence (DNA): TGTGCCAGCAGTGGTCTTGGGGGAGGGGTGGGCTACGAGCAGTACTTC. Protein product: CASSGLGGGVGYEQYF.

J is TRBJ1-1 and V is TRBV29-1; tentative D call: TRBD1 (5 bases). Trimming removed 3 bases from V and 4 bases from J, with 12 bases in between. Per the germline V gene, CDR1 is SQVTM and CDR2 is ANQGSEA. The CDR3 is 13 amino acids. The CDR3 here is CSVEGGILTEAFF. CDR3 DNA: TGCAGCGTTGAGGGGGGAATACTCACTGAAGCTTTCTTT.

This clone appeared once. The rearrangement links TRBV19 to TRBJ2-2, with D possibly matching TRBD2 (6 bases). CDR1 and CDR2 from the germline V gene are LNHDA and SQIVND (reference sequence). V lost 3 bases, J lost 4 bases, and 27 bases lay in between. CDR3 size: 20 residues. In DNA form, the CDR3 reads TGTGCCAGTAGTATGGACCCCTTACGCGGGGCAGGGCGTGGCACCGGGGAGCTGTTTTTT. Translated: CASSMDPLRGAGRGTGELFF.

This clone appeared once. This sequence joins TRBV3-1 (or the pseudogene TRBV3-2) and TRBJ2-1, with D maybe TRBD2 (6 bases). From germline, CDR1 is LGHDT and CDR2 YNNKEL (reference sequence). Trimming removed 5 bases from V and 4 bases from J, with 15 bases in between. The CDR3 spans 15 residues. CDR3 sequence: CASSSRLDQYNEQFF. As DNA, the CDR3 is TGTGCCAGCAGCTCCCGACTAGACCAGTACAATGAGCAGTTCTTC.

This chain uses TRBV19 with TRBJ1-2; maybe TRBD1 (5 bases). This CDR3 contains 13 residues. V lost 8 bases to trimming and J lost 3 bases, with 13 bases between them. Germline V gene data show CDR1 as LNHDA and CDR2 as SQIVND (reference sequence). CDR3 sequence (DNA): TGTGCCAGTCAACCGGGACTGGACTATGGCTACACCTTC. This codes for CASQPGLDYGYTF.

This clone is a singleton in its sample. This chain joins TRBV10-3 and TRBJ1-4, with unresolved D. Trimming pared 3 bases from V and 4 bases from J, leaving 18 bases between. The CDR3 runs to 17 residues. The germline gives CDR1 ENHRY, CDR2 SYGVKD. The CDR3 DNA reads TGTGCCATCAGTGACCCGAATCCCGGGAAACATAATGAAAAACTGTTTTTT. Translation: CAISDPNPGKHNEKLFF.

Written as DNA, the CDR3 is TGTGCCAGCAGACCAGGAGTTAGCAATCAGCCCCAGCATTTT. This sequence encodes CASRPGVSNQPQHF. The V gene is TRBV6-5, the J gene TRBJ1-5, with D hard to call. V shed 6 bases and J shed 0 bases, with 9 bases lying between them. The CDR3 is made up of 14 amino acids. The germline V gene has CDR1 MNHEY and CDR2 SVGAGI.

The CDR3 loop reads CASRDREDSPLHF. The CDR3 DNA reads TGTGCCAGTAGGGACAGGGAGGATTCACCCCTCCACTTT. The genes are TRBV19 and TRBJ1-6, with 8 bases matching TRBD1. From germline, CDR1 is LNHDA and CDR2 SQIVND (reference sequence). After removal of 6 bases from V and 8 bases from J, the junction contained 3 bases not matched to a gene. The CDR3 totals 13 residues.

The chain links TRBV15 to TRBJ1-1; TRBD1 aligns across 9 bases. Germline CDR1 is LNHNV and CDR2 is YYDKDF (reference sequence). The ends lost 4 bases at V and 6 bases at J; junction bases unmatched: 9. The CDR3 spans 15 residues. The CDR3 spells CATSKQGAGLAEAFF. Written as DNA, the CDR3 is TGTGCCACCAGCAAACAGGGGGCTGGGCTGGCTGAAGCTTTCTTT.

This clone was seen just once. This rearrangement joins TRBV29-1 to TRBJ1-5; no clear D. The CDR3 extends over 12 amino acids. The germline V gene encodes CDR1 SQVTM and CDR2 ANQGSEA. Trimming left V 0 bases short and J 7 bases short, with 7 bases between. DNA for the CDR3: TGCAGCGTTGAAGATCTTGGGCAGCCCCAGCATTTT. It specifies CSVEDLGQPQHF.